These T cell receptor beta chains were read from a single sample in a study of beta chain features in type 1 diabetes. Sequenced by immunoSEQ multiplex PCR; TCRdb stores in-frame clones only, minus some. The sample lists roughly 140,000 clones; approximately 12% were seen once. The specimen sequenced was central memory CD4+ T cells from blood. These receptors originate from a man aged 18 to 29 in good health. The CDR3 runs from the conserved cysteine through the conserved F or W. The order of the fields is CDR3 protein, CDR3 DNA, V gene, D gene, clone size, J gene. D genes are given only for firm matches. Only some rows state a clone size, as once, few, many or a class for expanded clones.

CDR3aa: CASFRGMNTEAFF; CDR3nt: TGTGCCAGTTTTAGAGGGATGAACACTGAAGCTTTCTTT; v_gene: TRBV19; d_gene: .; abundance: .; j_gene: TRBJ1-1
CDR3aa: CASSPTNDRAFF; CDR3nt: TGCGCCAGCAGCCCCACTAACGACAGAGCTTTCTTT; v_gene: TRBV5-1; d_gene: .; abundance: .; j_gene: TRBJ1-1
CDR3aa: CASSPAGSGANVLTF; CDR3nt: TGTGCCAGCAGCCCAGCGGGGTCTGGGGCCAACGTCCTGACTTTC; v_gene: TRBV9; d_gene: TRBD2; abundance: .; j_gene: TRBJ2-6
CDR3aa: CAISSLYEQYF; CDR3nt: TGTGCCATCTCATCCCTCTACGAGCAGTACTTC; v_gene: TRBV10-3; d_gene: .; abundance: .; j_gene: TRBJ2-7
CDR3aa: CASSLDERAVYEQYF; CDR3nt: TGTGCCAGCAGCTTAGATGAGAGGGCTGTCTACGAGCAGTACTTC; v_gene: TRBV7-2; d_gene: .; abundance: .; j_gene: TRBJ2-7
CDR3aa: CASSATGQFTDTQYF; CDR3nt: TGCGCCAGCAGCGCCACGGGACAGTTCACAGATACGCAGTATTTT; v_gene: TRBV5-1; d_gene: TRBD1; abundance: .; j_gene: TRBJ2-3
CDR3aa: CASRDLGLPGSYEQYF; CDR3nt: TGTGCCAGTAGAGACCTCGGATTGCCGGGCTCCTACGAGCAGTACTTC; v_gene: TRBV19; d_gene: .; abundance: .; j_gene: TRBJ2-7
CDR3aa: CASSSAGRTLGALQYF; CDR3nt: TGTGCCAGCAGCTCGGCAGGACGGACTCTCGGAGCCCTACAGTACTTC; v_gene: TRBV14; d_gene: .; abundance: few; j_gene: TRBJ2-7
CDR3aa: CASSLVRGDLFF; CDR3nt: TGTGCCAGCAGCTTAGTTCGGGGAGACCTGTTCTTC; v_gene: TRBV11-2; d_gene: .; abundance: few; j_gene: TRBJ2-1
CDR3aa: CASSATGPHQPQHF; CDR3nt: TGCGCCAGCAGCGCGACAGGGCCTCATCAGCCCCAGCATTTT; v_gene: TRBV5-1; d_gene: TRBD1; abundance: few; j_gene: TRBJ1-5
CDR3aa: CAISEYPGGNQETQYF; CDR3nt: TGTGCCATCAGTGAGTACCCCGGCGGGAACCAAGAGACCCAGTACTTC; v_gene: TRBV10-3; d_gene: .; abundance: .; j_gene: TRBJ2-5
CDR3aa: CASSPFDRGSGYTF; CDR3nt: TGTGCCAGCAGCCCGTTCGACAGGGGGAGTGGCTACACCTTC; v_gene: TRBV7-2; d_gene: TRBD1; abundance: .; j_gene: TRBJ1-2
CDR3aa: CASSFLVQTGENEQYF; CDR3nt: TGTGCCAGCAGTTTTCTAGTCCAGACAGGGGAGAACGAGCAGTACTTC; v_gene: TRBV28; d_gene: TRBD1; abundance: few; j_gene: TRBJ2-7
CDR3aa: CASSVSGGGETQYF; CDR3nt: TGCGCCAGCAGCGTTAGCGGGGGTGGAGAGACCCAGTACTTC; v_gene: TRBV5-1; d_gene: TRBD2; abundance: .; j_gene: TRBJ2-5
CDR3aa: CASSPHREETQYF; CDR3nt: TGTGCCAGCAGCCCGCACAGGGAAGAGACCCAGTACTTC; v_gene: TRBV7-3; d_gene: .; abundance: .; j_gene: TRBJ2-5
CDR3aa: CASSVDLTGFEQFF; CDR3nt: TGTGCCAGCAGCGTAGACCTTACAGGGTTTGAGCAGTTCTTC; v_gene: TRBV9; d_gene: .; abundance: few; j_gene: TRBJ2-1
CDR3aa: CASSSGQGGETQYF; CDR3nt: TGTGCCAGCAGCTCGGGACAGGGAGGAGAGACCCAGTACTTC; v_gene: TRBV7-3; d_gene: TRBD1; abundance: few; j_gene: TRBJ2-5
CDR3aa: CASSVGVEETQYF; CDR3nt: TGTGCCAGCAGTGTTGGTGTCGAGGAGACCCAGTACTTC; v_gene: TRBV9; d_gene: .; abundance: few; j_gene: TRBJ2-5
CDR3aa: CAWSDSRTQYF; CDR3nt: TGTGCCTGGAGCGACTCCCGAACCCAGTACTTC; v_gene: TRBV30; d_gene: .; abundance: .; j_gene: TRBJ2-5
CDR3aa: CASREGLATQYF; CDR3nt: TGTGCCAGCAGGGAGGGACTGGCGACCCAGTACTTC; v_gene: TRBV10-3; d_gene: TRBD2; abundance: many; j_gene: TRBJ2-5
CDR3aa: CASSLSPGYEQYF; CDR3nt: TGTGCCAGCAGTTTATCCCCAGGCTACGAGCAGTACTTC; v_gene: TRBV28; d_gene: .; abundance: .; j_gene: TRBJ2-7
CDR3aa: CASSQEGQGVWGYTF; CDR3nt: TGCGCCAGCAGCCAAGAGGGACAGGGAGTCTGGGGCTACACCTTC; v_gene: TRBV4-1; d_gene: TRBD1; abundance: few; j_gene: TRBJ1-2
CDR3aa: CASSLASEGEAFF; CDR3nt: TGTGCCAGCAGCTTAGCTTCCGAGGGGGAAGCTTTCTTT; v_gene: TRBV7-2; d_gene: .; abundance: .; j_gene: TRBJ1-1
CDR3aa: CAWTGRETQYF; CDR3nt: TGTGCCTGGACAGGGAGAGAGACCCAGTACTTC; v_gene: TRBV30; d_gene: .; abundance: .; j_gene: TRBJ2-5
CDR3aa: CASSYSGRTYNEQFF; CDR3nt: TGTGCCAGCAGTTATAGCGGGAGGACCTACAATGAGCAGTTCTTC; v_gene: TRBV5-4; d_gene: TRBD2; abundance: few; j_gene: TRBJ2-1
CDR3aa: CASRNHWDRKRTDTQYF; CDR3nt: TGTGCCAGCAGAAATCACTGGGACAGAAAACGCACAGATACGCAGTATTTT; v_gene: TRBV27; d_gene: TRBD1; abundance: few; j_gene: TRBJ2-3
CDR3aa: CASSRTGSAGELFF; CDR3nt: TGTGCCAGCAGCCGAACAGGGTCGGCCGGGGAGCTGTTTTTT; v_gene: TRBV7-3; d_gene: .; abundance: few; j_gene: TRBJ2-2
CDR3aa: CASRSREGLPDTQYF; CDR3nt: TGTGCCAGCAGAAGTAGGGAGGGCCTCCCAGATACGCAGTATTTT; v_gene: TRBV10-3; d_gene: TRBD2; abundance: few; j_gene: TRBJ2-3
CDR3aa: CAVRPGQLDSPLHF; CDR3nt: TGTGCCGTCCGACCGGGACAGTTAGATTCACCCCTCCACTTT; v_gene: TRBV10-3; d_gene: TRBD1; abundance: .; j_gene: TRBJ1-6
CDR3aa: CASSKGKGNYGYTF; CDR3nt: TGTGCCAGCAGTAAGGGGAAGGGTAACTATGGCTACACCTTC; v_gene: TRBV25-1; d_gene: .; abundance: .; j_gene: TRBJ1-2
CDR3aa: CASRKRTGVDSPLHF; CDR3nt: TGCGCCAGCAGGAAGAGAACAGGGGTTGATTCACCCCTCCACTTT; v_gene: TRBV5-1; d_gene: TRBD1; abundance: .; j_gene: TRBJ1-6
CDR3aa: CASSPQNRGRGYGYTF; CDR3nt: TGTGCCAGCTCACCTCAAAACAGGGGAAGAGGCTATGGCTACACCTTC; v_gene: TRBV18; d_gene: TRBD1; abundance: many; j_gene: TRBJ1-2
CDR3aa: CASSLSNRGTEAFF; CDR3nt: TGTGCCAGCTCACTCAGTAACAGGGGCACTGAAGCTTTCTTT; v_gene: TRBV18; d_gene: TRBD1; abundance: .; j_gene: TRBJ1-1
CDR3aa: CASSRSQETQYF; CDR3nt: TGTGCCAGCAGCCGATCCCAAGAGACCCAGTACTTC; v_gene: TRBV9; d_gene: .; abundance: .; j_gene: TRBJ2-5
CDR3aa: CASSLMVAATDTQYF; CDR3nt: TGTGCCAGCAGCTTAATGGTTGCTGCAACAGATACGCAGTATTTT; v_gene: TRBV7-3; d_gene: .; abundance: .; j_gene: TRBJ2-3
CDR3aa: CACREGQGIREQFF; CDR3nt: TGTGCCTGTCGAGAGGGACAGGGTATACGTGAGCAGTTCTTC; v_gene: TRBV30; d_gene: TRBD1; abundance: few; j_gene: TRBJ2-1
CDR3aa: CASSLAGQGMIF; CDR3nt: TGTGCCAGCAGCCTAGCGGGACAGGGAATGATCTTC; v_gene: TRBV7-2; d_gene: .; abundance: .; j_gene: TRBJ2-1
CDR3aa: CSVGSGVNSGANVLTF; CDR3nt: TGCAGCGTTGGAAGTGGGGTAAACTCTGGGGCCAACGTCCTGACTTTC; v_gene: TRBV29-1; d_gene: .; abundance: few; j_gene: TRBJ2-6
CDR3aa: CASSSGTISTDTQYF; CDR3nt: TGTGCCAGCAGCTCCGGGACTATCAGCACAGATACGCAGTATTTT; v_gene: TRBV5-4; d_gene: TRBD2; abundance: .; j_gene: TRBJ2-3
CDR3aa: CASSPNVRGAEAFF; CDR3nt: TGTGCCAGCAGCCCAAATGTGAGGGGGGCTGAAGCTTTCTTT; v_gene: TRBV7-2; d_gene: .; abundance: .; j_gene: TRBJ1-1
CDR3aa: CASSLWTSGSYEQYF; CDR3nt: TGTGCCAGCAGTTTATGGACTAGCGGTTCCTACGAGCAGTACTTC; v_gene: TRBV28; d_gene: TRBD2; abundance: few; j_gene: TRBJ2-7
CDR3aa: CASSPRSYNEQFF; CDR3nt: TGTGCCAGCAGCCCCCGCTCCTACAATGAGCAGTTCTTC; v_gene: TRBV9; d_gene: .; abundance: few; j_gene: TRBJ2-1
CDR3aa: CASSLRPAGGADTQYF; CDR3nt: TGCGCCAGCAGCTTGAGACCAGCGGGGGGTGCAGATACGCAGTATTTT; v_gene: TRBV5-1; d_gene: TRBD2; abundance: .; j_gene: TRBJ2-3
CDR3aa: CASSVRDRWGYTF; CDR3nt: TGTGCCAGCAGTGTCCGGGACAGGTGGGGCTACACCTTC; v_gene: TRBV6-1; d_gene: TRBD1; abundance: many; j_gene: TRBJ1-2
CDR3aa: CASSLNSEETQYF; CDR3nt: TGTGCCAGCAGCTTGAACAGTGAAGAGACCCAGTACTTC; v_gene: TRBV7-3; d_gene: .; abundance: few; j_gene: TRBJ2-5
CDR3aa: CASSLDRLEPQHF; CDR3nt: TGTGCCAGCAGCTTGGATAGGCTCGAGCCCCAGCATTTT; v_gene: TRBV7-3; d_gene: .; abundance: few; j_gene: TRBJ1-5
CDR3aa: CASSLQGEGTDTQYF; CDR3nt: TGCGCCAGCAGCCTACAGGGGGAAGGCACAGATACGCAGTATTTT; v_gene: TRBV4-3; d_gene: TRBD1; abundance: many; j_gene: TRBJ2-3
CDR3aa: CASSSFPGQGLARSFF; CDR3nt: TGTGCCAGCAGCTCCTTCCCCGGACAGGGGTTAGCTAGGTCTTTCTTT; v_gene: TRBV7-2; d_gene: TRBD1; abundance: .; j_gene: TRBJ1-1
CDR3aa: CASSPQRSTDTQYF; CDR3nt: TGCGCCAGCAGCCCCCAGCGGAGCACAGATACGCAGTATTTT; v_gene: TRBV4-3; d_gene: .; abundance: many; j_gene: TRBJ2-3
CDR3aa: CASSFVPPNYGYTF; CDR3nt: TGTGCCAGCAGCTTTGTCCCTCCGAACTATGGCTACACCTTC; v_gene: TRBV7-2; d_gene: .; abundance: .; j_gene: TRBJ1-2
CDR3aa: CASSVAGAGRETQYF; CDR3nt: TGTGCCAGCAGCGTAGCGGGAGCCGGGCGGGAGACCCAGTACTTC; v_gene: TRBV9; d_gene: .; abundance: .; j_gene: TRBJ2-5
CDR3aa: CSVGLYEQYF; CDR3nt: TGCAGCGTTGGCCTCTACGAGCAGTACTTC; v_gene: TRBV29-1; d_gene: .; abundance: .; j_gene: TRBJ2-7
CDR3aa: CATVPGSNSPLHF; CDR3nt: TGTGCCACCGTGCCAGGTAGCAATTCACCCCTCCACTTT; v_gene: TRBV15; d_gene: .; abundance: .; j_gene: TRBJ1-6
CDR3aa: CASSPLGGDGYTF; CDR3nt: TGTGCCAGCAGCCCTCTGGGGGGCGATGGCTACACCTTC; v_gene: TRBV4-2; d_gene: .; abundance: .; j_gene: TRBJ1-2
CDR3aa: CASSLTRERYYGYTF; CDR3nt: TGTGCCAGCAGCTTGACGCGGGAGAGGTACTATGGCTACACCTTC; v_gene: TRBV5-6; d_gene: .; abundance: many; j_gene: TRBJ1-2